This TCR beta chain was captured in a study of T cell responses to AZD1222 COVID-19 vaccine. In the study overall: Pooling was applied to second doses at about 4 or about 12 weeks.

Measured with immunoSEQ multiplex PCR; TCRdb has only the in-frame clones, and not every one. This table has roughly 53,000 clones, approximately 88% appearing once. After removal of 5 bases from V and 1 base from J, the junction contained 13 bases not matched to a gene. Per germline, CDR1 KGHSH and CDR2 LQKENI. The CDR3 sequence is 17 residues long. The receptor comes from an adult in good health. The chain combines TRBV18 with TRBJ1-1; 7 bases are shared with TRBD1. This material consisted of peripheral blood, taken on day 0 of AZD1222 vaccination. As DNA, the CDR3 is TGTGCCAGCTCAGCATCTTTGACAGGGACGGCGAACACTGAAGCTTTCTTT. Its translation is CASSASLTGTANTEAFF.